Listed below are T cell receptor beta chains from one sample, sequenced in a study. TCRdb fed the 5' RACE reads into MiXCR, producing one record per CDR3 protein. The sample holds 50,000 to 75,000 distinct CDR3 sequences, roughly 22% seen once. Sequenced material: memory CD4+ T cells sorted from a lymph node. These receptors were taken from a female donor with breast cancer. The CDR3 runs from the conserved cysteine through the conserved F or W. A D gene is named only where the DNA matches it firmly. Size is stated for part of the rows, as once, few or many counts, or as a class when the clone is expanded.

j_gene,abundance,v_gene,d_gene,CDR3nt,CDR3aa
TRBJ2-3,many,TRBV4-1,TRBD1,TGCGCCAGCAGCCAGACAGGGAGCACAGATACGCAGTATTTT,CASSQTGSTDTQYF
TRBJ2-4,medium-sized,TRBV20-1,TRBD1,TGCAGAGTCTCCAGGGGGCTGGAGGACATTCAGTACTTC,CRVSRGLEDIQYF
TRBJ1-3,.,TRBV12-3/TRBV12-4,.,TGTGCCAGCAGACCAGGGGGAAACACCATATATTTT,CASRPGGNTIYF
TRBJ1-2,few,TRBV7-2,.,TGTGCCAGCAGCTTGAACGTTAACTATGGCTACACCTTC,CASSLNVNYGYTF
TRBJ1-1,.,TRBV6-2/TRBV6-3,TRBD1,TGTGCCAGCAGAAAGAGTATTCTCTCGCGCGTTTCGGACAGGGGTTGGACTGAAGCTTTCTTT,CASRKSILSRVSDRGWTEAFF
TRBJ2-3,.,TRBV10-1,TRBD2,TGCGCCAGCAGTGAGCGGCTAGCGGGAGGGTCGGATACGCAGTATTTT,CASSERLAGGSDTQYF
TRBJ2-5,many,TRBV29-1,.,TGCAGCGTTGAATCAGGCGACCAAGAGACCCAGTACTTC,CSVESGDQETQYF
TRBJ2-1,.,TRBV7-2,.,TGTGCCAGCAGCCGCCGTTGGGGAGGCCGCTCCTACAATGAGCAGTTCTTC,CASSRRWGGRSYNEQFF
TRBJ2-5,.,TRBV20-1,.,TGCAGTCCCCGTCCCGGTGGACAAGAGACCCAGTACTTC,CSPRPGGQETQYF
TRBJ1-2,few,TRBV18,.,TGTGCCAGCTCACCTGGTGGCCGCATCTATGGCTACACCTTC,CASSPGGRIYGYTF
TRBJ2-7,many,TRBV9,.,TGTGCCAGCAGCGGGGGGTCGGGGCGCGATTACGAGCAGTACTTC,CASSGGSGRDYEQYF
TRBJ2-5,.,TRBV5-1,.,TGCGCCAGCAGCTCCCGACTAGGTGAGGAGACCCAGTACTTC,CASSSRLGEETQYF
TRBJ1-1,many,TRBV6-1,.,TGTGCCAGCAGGGACAGAGACTTCACTGAAGCTTTCTTT,CASRDRDFTEAFF
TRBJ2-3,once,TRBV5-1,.,TGCGCCAGCAGCTTGGGACAGGCTCGGGATACGCAGTATTTT,CASSLGQARDTQYF
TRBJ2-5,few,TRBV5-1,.,TGCGCCAGCAGCTTATTCGGTAATGTCGGGAGAGAGACCCAGTACTTC,CASSLFGNVGRETQYF
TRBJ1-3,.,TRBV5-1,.,TGCGCCAGCAGCTTTCGCGGGGGAAACACCATATATTTT,CASSFRGGNTIYF
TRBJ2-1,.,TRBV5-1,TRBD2,TGCGCCAGCAGCTTTACTAGCGGCCCCAACAATGAGCAGCTCTTC,CASSFTSGPNNEQLF
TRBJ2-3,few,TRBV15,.,TGTGCCACCAGCCCCCGGCCGCGGACAGATACGCAGTATTTT,CATSPRPRTDTQYF
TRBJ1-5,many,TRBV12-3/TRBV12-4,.,TGTGCCAGCAGTGAAAGGGGGCAGCCCCAGCATTTT,CASSERGQPQHF
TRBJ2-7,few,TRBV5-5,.,TGTGCCAGCAGCTTGTCCCCGGGAACCTACGAGCAGTACTTC,CASSLSPGTYEQYF
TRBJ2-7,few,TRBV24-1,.,TGTGCCACCAGTGATCCCTGGCCGGGCGCCGAGCAGTACTTC,CATSDPWPGAEQYF
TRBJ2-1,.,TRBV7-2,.,TGTGCCAGCAGCCCGAGAGTCTCCTACAATGAGCAGTTCTTC,CASSPRVSYNEQFF
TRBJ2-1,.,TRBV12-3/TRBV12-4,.,TGTACCAGCAGTTCGTCCTCGGGGACGGATGAGCAGTTCTTC,CTSSSSSGTDEQFF
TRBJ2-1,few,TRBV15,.,TGTGCCACCAGCAGAGATCGCGGGACCTACAATGAGCAGTTCTTC,CATSRDRGTYNEQFF
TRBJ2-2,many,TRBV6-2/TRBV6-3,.,TGTGCCACCCGGAGGCTAAGTACCGGGGAGCTGTTTTTT,CATRRLSTGELFF
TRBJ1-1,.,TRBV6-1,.,TGTGCCAGCAGTGACCAGGGGTTACCTGAAGCTTTCTTT,CASSDQGLPEAFF
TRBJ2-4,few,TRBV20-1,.,TGCAGTGGGAACAGGGTGATGGAGAACATTCAGTACTTC,CSGNRVMENIQYF
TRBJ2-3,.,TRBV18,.,TGTGCCAGCTCACCCGAAAGTACAGTTACGCAGTATTTT,CASSPESTVTQYF
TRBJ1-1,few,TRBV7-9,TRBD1,TGTGCCAGCAGCTTAGGATTCGGCGGGGTAACAGGGGTGACTGAAGCTTTCTTT,CASSLGFGGVTGVTEAFF
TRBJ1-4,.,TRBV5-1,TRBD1,TGCGCCAGCAGCCCCTCGGGGACAGGGGAGGAAAAACTGTTTTTT,CASSPSGTGEEKLFF
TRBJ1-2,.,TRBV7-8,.,TGTGCCAGCAGCCCGCCCGGGCCCGGGGGCTACACCTTC,CASSPPGPGGYTF
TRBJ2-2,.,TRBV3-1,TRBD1,TGTGCCAGCAGCCGGGACAGCAGCACCGGGGAGCTGTTTTTT,CASSRDSSTGELFF
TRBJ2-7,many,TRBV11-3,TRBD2,TGTGCCAGCAGTTGGAGTAGCGGGGTCCTGCCCTACGAGCAGTACTTC,CASSWSSGVLPYEQYF